The rows below give T cell receptor beta chains drawn from one sample of a study of PD-1 blockade in classical Hodgkin lymphoma. TCRdb keeps only in-frame clones here, not all; method: immunoSEQ multiplex PCR. Of a few thousand clones in the sample, more than 55% were seen once. This material consisted of peripheral blood mononuclear cells (PBMCs), taken at baseline. The receptors originated from a human donor with classical Hodgkin lymphoma. Both conserved end residues are part of each CDR3. D genes are given only for firm matches. Size is stated for part of the rows, as once, few or many counts, or as a class when the clone is expanded.

j_call	v_call	clone_size	cdr3_length	d_call	cdr3_nt	cdr3_aa
TRBJ1-5	TRBV11-2	NA	12	NA	TGTGCCAGCAGCCAAGGGGGGGTGCCCCAGCATTTT	CASSQGGVPQHF
TRBJ1-4	TRBV29-1	NA	13	NA	TGCAGCGCCTTAGACAGCCCTAATGAAAAACTGTTTTTT	CSALDSPNEKLFF
TRBJ2-2	TRBV5-1	NA	16	NA	TGCGCCAGCAGCCGCTCGGATAACCCGAGCACCGGGGAGCTGTTTTTT	CASSRSDNPSTGELFF
TRBJ2-7	TRBV9	NA	14	NA	TGTGCCAGCAGCGGTAGGGAGAGCGCCTACGAGCAGTACTTC	CASSGRESAYEQYF
TRBJ2-1	TRBV7-2	NA	18	TRBD2	TGTGCCAGCAGCTTAGTCCCTTTCACTAGCGGGAGGGGCAATGAGCAGTTCTTC	CASSLVPFTSGRGNEQFF
TRBJ2-7	TRBV19	NA	14	NA	TGTGCCAGTAGATCTTCTGCGGGGATGGGGGAGCAGTACTTC	CASRSSAGMGEQYF
TRBJ2-5	TRBV20-1	NA	10	NA	TGCAGTCTGATTGGAGAGACCCAGTACTTC	CSLIGETQYF
TRBJ2-7	TRBV7-3	NA	15	TRBD2	TGTGCCAGCAGCTTAGGTCCAGCGGGGGTCTACGAGCAGTACTTC	CASSLGPAGVYEQYF
TRBJ1-4	TRBV7-5	NA	16	NA	TGTGCCAGCAGCCAGTCCGGGACAGTTTTTAATGAAAAACTGTTTTTT	CASSQSGTVFNEKLFF
TRBJ1-5	TRBV28	NA	15	NA	TGTGCCAGCAGGTCACAGAATTTAGGAAATCAGCCCCAGCATTTT	CASRSQNLGNQPQHF
TRBJ2-3	TRBV7-2	NA	13	NA	TGTGCCAGCAGTCAACGAAGCACAGATACGCAGTATTTT	CASSQRSTDTQYF
TRBJ2-7	TRBV4-2	NA	16	TRBD1	TGTGCCAGCAGCCCACTCCGAGGACAGGGGGGCTACGAGCAGTACTTC	CASSPLRGQGGYEQYF
TRBJ1-1	TRBV7-9	few	17	NA	TGTGCCAGCAGCCCAGCTCGGCGAAAGGGTTCGGACACTGAAGCTTTCTTT	CASSPARRKGSDTEAFF
TRBJ1-4	TRBV15	NA	17	NA	TGTGCCACCAGTCAAGGGAACTCGGACAGTCGTAATGAAAAACTGTTTTTT	CATSQGNSDSRNEKLFF
TRBJ1-6	TRBV7-9	medium-sized	16	NA	TGTGCCAGCAGCTTAAGCGGTCTTTCCTATAATTCACCCCTCCACTTT	CASSLSGLSYNSPLHF
TRBJ2-3	TRBV27	NA	14	NA	TGTGCCAGCAGTCTACGGGGGCGCCCAGATACGCAGTATTTT	CASSLRGRPDTQYF
TRBJ2-7	TRBV6-1	NA	13	TRBD2	TGTGCCAGCAGTGGCGGACTAGCCTACGAGCAGTACTTC	CASSGGLAYEQYF
TRBJ2-1	TRBV18	NA	14	NA	TGTGCCAGCTCAGCAGGGGGGGCCTACAATGAGCAGTTCTTC	CASSAGGAYNEQFF
TRBJ1-2	TRBV6-1	medium-sized	12	NA	TGTGCCAGTGGACAATTTGAGGCTGGCTACACCTTC	CASGQFEAGYTF
TRBJ1-1	TRBV6-5	NA	16	NA	TGTGCCAGCAGTTACTCGAATCCGGTCGGGGGCGCTGAAGCTTTCTTT	CASSYSNPVGGAEAFF
TRBJ1-2	TRBV7-3	NA	15	TRBD1	TGTGCCAGCAGCGGATCGGGACAGGGTAACTATGGCTACACCTTC	CASSGSGQGNYGYTF
TRBJ1-1	TRBV10-3	NA	16	NA	TGTGCCATCAGTGAGCATACAGGGATACCGAACACTGAAGCTTTCTTT	CAISEHTGIPNTEAFF
TRBJ2-7	TRBV5-1	NA	14	NA	TGCGCCAGCAGCTTTAACAGGGCCTCCTACGAGCAGTACTTC	CASSFNRASYEQYF
TRBJ2-3	TRBV4-3	NA	14	NA	TGCGCCAGCAGAAGAGCGGAGAGCACAGATACGCAGTATTTT	CASRRAESTDTQYF
TRBJ2-1	TRBV27	large	15	NA	TGTGCCAGCAGCAAGACAGCTTTCTCCTACAATGAGCAGTTCTTC	CASSKTAFSYNEQFF
TRBJ2-3	TRBV7-4	NA	14	TRBD2	TGTGCCAGCAGCTTGCTAGCGGGGGGACGTACGCAGTATTTT	CASSLLAGGRTQYF
TRBJ2-6	TRBV2	NA	15	NA	TGTGCCAGCAGGTTTCAGGGATCTGGGGCCAACGTCCTGACTTTC	CASRFQGSGANVLTF
TRBJ2-7	TRBV28	NA	14	TRBD1	TGTGCCAGCACCCGGGTGACAGGGGGATACGAGCAGTACTTC	CASTRVTGGYEQYF
TRBJ2-7	TRBV5-6	NA	18	TRBD2	TGTGCCAGCACCCAACGGACTAGCGGGATAGGTCGCTACTACGAGCAGTACTTC	CASTQRTSGIGRYYEQYF
TRBJ1-2	TRBV5-6	NA	16	TRBD1	TGTGCCAGCAGCTCCGGGACAGAGTTAGTGATGGATGGCTACACCTTC	CASSSGTELVMDGYTF
TRBJ2-3	TRBV28	few	17	TRBD1	TGTGCCAGCTTTGGACAGGGGACTTGGAGGGAGCCAGATACGCAGTATTTT	CASFGQGTWREPDTQYF
TRBJ2-1	TRBV27	NA	15	NA	TGTGCCAGCAGTTTAGTCGGGGGCGGTTACAATGAGCAGTTCTTC	CASSLVGGGYNEQFF
TRBJ2-7	TRBV5-4	few	14	TRBD2	TGTGCCAGCAGCCCAAGGGGACTAGCCTACGAGCAGTACTTC	CASSPRGLAYEQYF
TRBJ1-2	TRBV28	NA	13	NA	TGTGCCAGCAGACGCGTCGAGGGCTATGGCTACACCTTC	CASRRVEGYGYTF
TRBJ1-5	TRBV29-1	NA	13	TRBD1	TGCAGCGTCCATGAGGGGGCCGGTCAGCCCCAGCATTTT	CSVHEGAGQPQHF
TRBJ2-3	TRBV9	NA	15	NA	TGTGCCAGCAGCGTAGGATGGGGCGGGGCAGATACGCAGTATTTT	CASSVGWGGADTQYF
TRBJ2-1	TRBV11-2	NA	17	NA	TGTGCCAGCAGCTCGGTCCCTACGGGACACCTCACACATGAGCAGTTCTTC	CASSSVPTGHLTHEQFF
TRBJ1-6	TRBV4-2	NA	14	NA	TGTGCCAGCAGCTTGGAACAGATTAATTCACCCCTCCACTTT	CASSLEQINSPLHF
TRBJ1-2	TRBV1	NA	15	NA	TGCACCAGCAGCGTTTACGTGCGAAAGACCTATGGCTACACCTTC	CTSSVYVRKTYGYTF
TRBJ2-2	TRBV27	large	15	TRBD1	TGTGCCAGCAGTTTACTCGGGACAGGGGCCGGGGAGCTGTTTTTT	CASSLLGTGAGELFF
TRBJ2-3	TRBV6-5	NA	12	NA	TGTGCCAGCAGCCCCAACACAGATACGCAGTATTTT	CASSPNTDTQYF
TRBJ1-5	TRBV10-3	NA	15	NA	TGTGCCACACACCCCGGGGGCGAGGTCAATCAGCCCCAGCATTTT	CATHPGGEVNQPQHF
TRBJ2-1	TRBV5-6	once	16	TRBD2	TGTGCCAGCAGCCCTGGACTAGCGGGAGTCTACAATGAGCAGTTCTTC	CASSPGLAGVYNEQFF
TRBJ2-5	TRBV29-1	hyperexpanded	12	NA	TGCAGCGTTAACCTAGGGGGAGAGACCCAGTACTTC	CSVNLGGETQYF
TRBJ1-2	TRBV27	NA	15	TRBD1	TGTGCCAGCAGTACAGACAGGGAAGGGGTCTATGGCTACACCTTC	CASSTDREGVYGYTF
TRBJ1-1	TRBV6-1	NA	14	NA	TGTGCCAGCGGTGCGGTGGCGCCGTCCACTGAAGCTTTCTTT	CASGAVAPSTEAFF
TRBJ2-2	TRBV6-4	NA	13	NA	TGTGCCAGCAGTGACAGGGAGACCGGGGAGCTGTTTTTT	CASSDRETGELFF
TRBJ2-2	TRBV5-1	NA	16	TRBD2	TGCGCCAGCAGCCGTTTAGCGGGAGGCCACACCGGGGAGCTGTTTTTT	CASSRLAGGHTGELFF
TRBJ1-5	TRBV19	NA	14	NA	TGTGCCAGTAGTATGCGGGGAAGCAATCAGCCCCAGCATTTT	CASSMRGSNQPQHF
TRBJ2-2	TRBV19	NA	15	NA	TGTGCCAGTAGAGATGGAGGCACGTCCACCGGGGAGCTGTTTTTT	CASRDGGTSTGELFF